The 12 T cell receptor beta chains below were found in one sample sequenced in a study of beta chain features in type 1 diabetes (dated by TCRdb to 2016 to 2018). Study-wide conclusions, independent of this receptor: In all four CD4+ subsets, TCRB CDR3 length was moderately but significantly shorter in type 1 diabetes patients.

These receptors have no identified antigens. Libraries came from the immunoSEQ multiplex PCR assay. The High Capacity cDNA Reverse Transcription Kit was used to reverse transcribe all of the isolated RNA, meaning that expressed TCRB transcripts were what got sequenced. TCRdb took over this immuneACCESS table, retaining in-frame rearrangements with V and J assigned. Such tables are incomplete; in checked studies, under half of the missing clones stem from an unresolved V gene, and the remainder is unexplained. The sample has over 200,000 clones on record, 9.5% to 13% of them singletons. The ten largest clones take up around 0.017% of the sample. Sequenced: naive CD4+ T cells from blood. Sample cell subset or site, as interpreted from the label and publication: true naive CD4+ T cells. Receptors originate from a man under 40 with type 1 diabetes.

This clone was detected a few times. The rearrangement links TRBV18 to TRBJ1-4; D not certain. Germline assignment: CDR1 KGHSH and CDR2 LQKENI. The CDR3 consists of 14 residues. The V end lost 5 bases, the J end lost 7 bases, and 14 bases lay between the germline ends. The chain's CDR3 is CASSETRGSEKLFF. The DNA of the CDR3 is TGTGCCAGCTCAGAGACAAGAGGGAGTGAAAAACTGTTTTTT.

This clone showed up just a few times. Within the sample, other DNA sequences also encode this same CDR3. V and J are TRBV18 and TRBJ2-5; TRBD2 is a possible D gene (5 bases). CDR3 length: 15 residues. V was shortened by 3 bases and J by 0 bases, with 11 bases between the two germline ends. CDR1 is KGHSH and CDR2 is LQKENI in the germline V gene. The DNA of the CDR3 is TGTGCCAGCTCACCGCTCCTGGGAGACCAAGAGACCCAGTACTTC. Encoded protein: CASSPLLGDQETQYF.

The chain employs TRBV11-3 and TRBJ2-5; no clear D. V lost 1 base to trimming and J lost 4 bases, with 10 bases between them. The V gene's germline CDR1 is SGHNT and CDR2 YENEEA. This CDR3 spans 14 amino acids. In DNA, the CDR3 is TGTGCCAGCAGCTTAGGCAGTCAGGCAGAGACCCAGTACTTC. Amino acid sequence: CASSLGSQAETQYF.

This chain joins TRBV15 and TRBJ2-7; D remains unclear. The CDR3 spans 13 residues. V was shortened by 4 bases and J by 9 bases, with 16 bases between the two germline ends. Germline V gene sequence: CDR1 LNHNV, CDR2 YYDKDF (reference sequence). CDR3 coding DNA: TGTGCCACCAGCACCGAAAGGATTACTATGCAGTACTTC. It yields the protein CATSTERITMQYF.

With regard to this clone: Other DNA sequences of this sample code for an identical CDR3. The chain has TRBV19 and TRBJ1-1; a weak D match, TRBD1 (6 bases). The germline CDR1 and CDR2 sequences are LNHDA and SQIVND (reference sequence). The CDR3 runs 12 residues. Trimming took off 6 bases at V and 5 bases at J, with 10 bases between the two ends. In nucleotides, the CDR3 is TGTGCCAGTAGCGACAGGTGGACTGAAGCTTTCTTT. Translation gives CASSDRWTEAFF.

V gene TRBV11-2 combines with J gene TRBJ2-7; possible D gene TRBD1, 6 bases. Germline V gene lookup returns CDR1 SGHAT and CDR2 FQNNGV. Deletions cut 5 bases from V and 2 bases from J, with 19 bases between. This CDR3 spans 16 amino acids. CDR3 sequence (DNA): TGTGCCAGCAGCCCCATTCAGGGGAATAATGCCTACGAGCAGTACTTC. This gives the protein CASSPIQGNNAYEQYF.

Only a few counts were recorded for this clone. This chain uses TRBV25-1 with TRBJ2-7, with a tentative D call TRBD2 (5 bases). The germline V and J ends were trimmed by 2 bases and 7 bases, with 18 bases remaining between them. In germline, CDR1 is MGHDK, CDR2 SYGVNS. This CDR3 region has 15 residues. Written as DNA, the CDR3 is TGTGCCAGCAGTGAAAGATCTCGGGGAACTGGTGAGCAGTACTTC. This encodes CASSERSRGTGEQYF.

This clone was observed a few times. V usage is TRBV28 and J usage is TRBJ1-6; D may be TRBD1 (6 bases). This CDR3 comprises 14 residues. The germline V gene encodes CDR1 MDHEN and CDR2 SYDVKM. V gave up 3 bases and J gave up 10 bases, with 13 bases separating them. The CDR3 protein is CASSFPGARSPLHF. The CDR3 nucleotides read TGTGCCAGCAGTTTTCCAGGGGCGAGGTCACCCCTCCACTTT. Full variable domain (remainder filled in from reference TRBV28 and TRBJ1-6): DVKVTQSSRYLVKRTGEKVFLECVQDMDHENMFWYRQDPGLGLRLIYFSYDVKMKEKGDIPEGYSVSREKKERFSLILESASTNQTSMYLCASSFPGARSPLHFGNGTRLTVT.

This clone was observed a few times. CDR3 DNA sequence: TGCAGTGCTCCAGGACTAGCGGAGCAGTTCTTC. It is translated as CSAPGLAEQFF. This chain links TRBV20-1 with TRBJ2-1; 9 positions match TRBD2. CDR3 length: 11 residues. The germline gives CDR1 DFQATT, CDR2 SNEGSKA (reference sequence). Losses at the gene ends were 5 bases for V and 10 bases for J; bases not matched to a gene: 3.

V usage is TRBV5-1 and J usage is TRBJ2-2; D not certain. The CDR3 consists of 13 residues. The ends were cut back, 2 bases at V and 1 base at J, with 3 bases in the middle. CDR1 is SGHRS, CDR2 YFSETQ, per germline. The CDR3 nucleotides are TGCGCCAGCAGCTTTCAGAACACCGGGGAGCTGTTTTTT. Amino acid sequence: CASSFQNTGELFF.

In this sample, this clone turned up a few times. CDR3 sequence (DNA): TGTGCCATCAGTGACCCGACAGGGTACTATGGCTACACCTTC. The encoded protein is CAISDPTGYYGYTF. The chain uses TRBV10-3 and TRBJ1-2; 7 bases agree with TRBD1. V lost 3 bases to trimming and J lost 3 bases; unmatched junction nucleotides: 4. Germline V gives CDR1 ENHRY, CDR2 SYGVKD. The CDR3 totals 14 residues.

This clone showed up just a few times. The genes are TRBV19 and TRBJ2-6; the D gene is possibly TRBD1 (5 bases). CDR3 length: 18 residues. Looked up from germline, CDR1 is LNHDA and CDR2 is SQIVND (reference sequence). With 5 bases removed from V and 1 base from J, the gap between germline ends came to 18 bases. In DNA, the CDR3 is TGTGCCAGTAGTTCAGGGCCCACAGGTTTTTCTGGGGCCAACGTCCTGACTTTC. It encodes CASSSGPTGFSGANVLTF.